Listed here are 3 T cell receptor beta chains from one sample, sequenced in a study of blood T cell repertoires in COVID-19. Using immunoSEQ multiplex PCR, the repertoire was profiled, and TCRdb retains in-frame clones only, with some absent. The sample yields around 70,000 clones, around three quarters seen once. The material sequenced was peripheral blood. Every receptor here comes from a human donor in a cohort sampled during active COVID-19.

V and J are TRBV9 and TRBJ2-1, with D perhaps matching TRBD1 (6 bases). CDR1 and CDR2 from the germline V gene are SGDLS and YYNGEE. There are 15 residues in the CDR3. Trimming removed 0 bases at V and 5 bases at J, with 12 bases between. The CDR3 here is CASSVGGTTDNEQFF. The CDR3 DNA reads TGTGCCAGCAGCGTAGGGGGGACAACCGACAATGAGCAGTTCTTC.

The chain couples TRBV28 to TRBJ2-5; 8 bases align to TRBD2. V lost 6 bases and J lost 3; bases outside the gene matches: 6. The CDR3 spans 14 residues. Germline-derived CDR1 and CDR2 are MDHEN and SYDVKM. This chain's CDR3 is CASSPGGREETQYF. The CDR3, as DNA: TGTGCCAGCAGCCCGGGAGGGCGCGAAGAGACCCAGTACTTC. Based on the CDR3 plus reference TRBV28 and TRBJ2-5, the full variable domain is DVKVTQSSRYLVKRTGEKVFLECVQDMDHENMFWYRQDPGLGLRLIYFSYDVKMKEKGDIPEGYSVSREKKERFSLILESASTNQTSMYLCASSPGGREETQYFGPGTRLLVL.

V is TRBV28 and J is TRBJ1-5, with D perhaps TRBD1 (5 bases). The CDR3 contains 15 residues. The germline gives CDR1 MDHEN, CDR2 SYDVKM. Between the trimmed V and J ends, which lost 7 bases and 2 bases, there was a span of 15 bases. The CDR3 here is CASMGAKGGNQPQHF. The CDR3 nucleotides are TGTGCCAGCATGGGTGCCAAAGGGGGCAATCAGCCCCAGCATTTT.